The clone carrying this T cell receptor (beta chain) appeared a few times. What it binds is unknown. Germline CDR1 is LNHNV and CDR2 is YYDKDF (reference sequence). Trimming removed 1 base from V and 5 bases from J, with 14 bases in between. This CDR3 region has 15 residues. These data come from a study of T-cell memory formation after mild COVID-19. Via MiXCR, TCRdb re-called the 5' RACE reads, giving one row per CDR3 protein. The sample lists roughly 310,000 distinct CDR3 sequences; about a sixth were seen once. Study-wide results and limits: The finding that pre-infection memory included some responding clones suggested that cross-reactive memory joined.

The source material was PBMCs or a T cell subset sorted from them (not recorded which). This clonotype originated in a man aged 18 to 29 who had mild COVID-19 (a few samples of this study predate the infection). Cell type and time point are not known. The chain couples TRBV15 to TRBJ2-5; unclear D gene. CDR3: CATSRALVGRETQYF. The DNA for the CDR3 is TGTGCCACCAGCAGAGCTCTAGTTGGTCGGGAGACCCAGTACTTC.